This T cell receptor beta chain came from a study of OX40 agonist ivuxolimab in advanced cancers. Study observations and caveats: Doses of 0.1 to 3.0 mg/kg were accompanied by clonal expansion of CD4+ and CD8+ blood T cells by week 6.

A word on this clone: Its matching antigen is unknown.

Data came from immunoSEQ multiplex PCR; TCRdb stores just in-frame clones and leaves some out. The data hold around 11,000 clones, with approximately 84% observed a single time. This CDR3 has 16 residues. The germline gives CDR1 SGHRS, CDR2 YFSETQ. Trimming took 1 base from V and 6 from J, leaving 19 bases between them. The sequences come from CD4+ or CD8+ T cells sorted from blood, collected in a trial of the OX40 agonist ivuxolimab. The V call is TRBV5-1, the J call TRBJ1-2; D is ambiguous. This clonotype originated in an adult with an advanced solid tumor such as melanoma, head and neck, liver or kidney cancer. CDR3 bases: TGCGCCAGCAGCTTGAGTCTCGTGGAAAGAGACCATGGCTACACCTTC. Its protein product is CASSLSLVERDHGYTF.